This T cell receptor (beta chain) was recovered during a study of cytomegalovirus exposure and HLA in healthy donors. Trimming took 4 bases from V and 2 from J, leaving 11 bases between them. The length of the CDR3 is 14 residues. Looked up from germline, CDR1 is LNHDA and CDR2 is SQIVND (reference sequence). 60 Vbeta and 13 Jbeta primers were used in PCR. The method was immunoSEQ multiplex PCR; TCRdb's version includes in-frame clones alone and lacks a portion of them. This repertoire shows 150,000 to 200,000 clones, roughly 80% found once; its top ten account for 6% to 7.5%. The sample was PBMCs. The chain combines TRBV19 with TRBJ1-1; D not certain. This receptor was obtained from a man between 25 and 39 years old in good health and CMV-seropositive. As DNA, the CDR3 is TGTGCCAGTAGTAGTAGTACGCTCAACACTGAAGCTTTCTTT. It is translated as CASSSSTLNTEAFF.